Each of the 21 T cell receptor beta chains below was sequenced from the same sample in a study of blood T cell repertoires in COVID-19 (dated by TCRdb to the early 2020s). The library came from the immunoSEQ multiplex PCR assay. Entries here come from immuneACCESS through TCRdb and include only in-frame sequences with V and J called. Some clones fail to appear in such tables; in the studies checked, an unresolved V gene covers under half of the shortfall, and the cause of the remainder is unknown. The sample yields about 160,000 clones; approximately 81% were counted once. The ten largest clonotypes hold around 5% of the sample. Sequencing was carried out using peripheral blood. The receptors come from a woman between 45 and 65 years old with COVID-19, enrolled during active disease.

CDR3 sequence (DNA): TGTGCCAGCAGCTTAGTCTACGTAGGCGGGGGGGATAGCACAGATACGCAGTATTTT. This encodes CASSLVYVGGGDSTDTQYF. The chain employs TRBV7-9 and TRBJ2-3; 9 positions match TRBD2. The CDR3 is 19 amino acids. Germline loops: CDR1 SEHNR, CDR2 FQNEAQ (reference sequence). Trimming at V came to 1 base and at J to 0 bases, leaving 11 bases not matched to a gene.

The chain has TRBV19 and TRBJ1-2, with 7 bases fitting TRBD1. The CDR3 totals 13 residues. Losses at the gene ends were 6 bases for V and 4 bases for J; bases not matched to a gene: 5. Germline V gene sequence: CDR1 LNHDA, CDR2 SQIVND (reference sequence). In DNA, the CDR3 is TGTGCCAGTAGGACGGACAGGTTCTATGGCTACACCTTC. This sequence encodes CASRTDRFYGYTF.

The DNA for the CDR3 is TGTGCCAGCAGTCTAGACAGGGGTACTGGAAACACCATATATTTT. Translating it yields CASSLDRGTGNTIYF. The chain joins TRBV27 to TRBJ1-3; 8 bases are shared with TRBD1. Germline V gives CDR1 MNHEY, CDR2 SMNVEV (reference sequence). CDR3 size: 15 residues. Unmatched junction bases numbered 5, after V lost 5 bases and J lost 2 bases.

V is TRBV6-5 and J is TRBJ2-2; the match to TRBD1 covers 9 bases. The CDR3 is 14 residues long. Germline V gives CDR1 MNHEY, CDR2 SVGAGI. The J segment lost 3 bases and the V segment lost 9 bases, leaving 5 bases of the junction unmatched. CDR3 bases: TGTGCCAGTAAACAGGGGGCACACACCGGGGAGCTGTTTTTT. It is translated as CASKQGAHTGELFF.

This rearrangement joins TRBV11-3 to TRBJ2-3; 11 nucleotides line up with TRBD2. The germline V gene has CDR1 SGHNT and CDR2 YENEEA. This CDR3 comprises 16 residues. The J segment lost 2 bases and the V segment lost 5 bases, leaving 6 bases of the junction unmatched. The CDR3 region has the DNA TGTGCCAGCAGCCTAAGACTAGCGGGGATCACAGATACGCAGTATTTT. Translating gives CASSLRLAGITDTQYF.

The gene calls are TRBV5-1 and TRBJ2-7, with 16 nucleotides matching TRBD2. CDR3 length equals 17 residues. The germline gives CDR1 SGHRS, CDR2 YFSETQ. V lost 4 bases, J lost 3 bases, and 7 bases stayed unmatched. CDR3 sequence (DNA): TGCGCCAGCAGCCTCGGGACTAGCGGGGGGGCATTCTACGAGCAGTACTTC. Protein product: CASSLGTSGGAFYEQYF.

In its sample, this clone was seen once. The chain joins TRBV3-1 (or the pseudogene TRBV3-2) to TRBJ2-5; TRBD2 agrees at 11 bases. This CDR3 contains 15 residues. V dropped 3 bases and J dropped 5; count of bases not matched to a gene: 5. Germline-derived CDR1 and CDR2 are LGHDT and YNNKEL (reference sequence). CDR3 in amino acids: CASSHSGGASETQYF. The CDR3 region has the DNA TGTGCCAGCAGCCATAGCGGGGGGGCCTCGGAGACCCAGTACTTC.

The chain links TRBV9 to TRBJ2-1; a possible D gene is TRBD2 (5 bases). Germline V gene sequence: CDR1 SGDLS, CDR2 YYNGEE. V lost 0 bases and J 0 bases, leaving 13 bases between the germline ends. This CDR3 spans 17 amino acids. Here the CDR3 DNA reads TGTGCCAGCAGCGTAGCCCCGGACTGGCCCTCCTACAATGAGCAGTTCTTC. Protein product: CASSVAPDWPSYNEQFF. The variable domain in full, completed from reference TRBV9 and TRBJ2-1, reads DSGVTQTPKHLITATGQRVTLRCSPRSGDLSVYWYQQSLDQGLQFLIQYYNGEERAKGNILERFSAQQFPDLHSELNLSSLELGDSALYFCASSVAPDWPSYNEQFFGPGTRLTVL.

This chain uses TRBV6-5 with TRBJ2-1; TRBD2 agrees at 10 bases. This CDR3 has 16 amino acids. CDR1 and CDR2 (germline): MNHEY, SVGAGI. V dropped 4 bases and J dropped 9; count of bases not matched to a gene: 12. CDR3: CASSWGIAGGEGEQFF. The DNA of the CDR3 is TGTGCCAGCAGTTGGGGGATAGCGGGGGGCGAGGGTGAGCAGTTCTTC.

The chain combines TRBV20-1 with TRBJ2-7; 9 bases match TRBD1. This CDR3 is built from 14 residues. Losses at the gene ends were 3 bases for V and 2 bases for J; bases not matched to a gene: 5. Looked up from germline, CDR1 is DFQATT and CDR2 is SNEGSKA (reference sequence). The CDR3 loop is CSASVGTGTYEQYF. CDR3 bases: TGCAGTGCTAGTGTCGGGACAGGGACCTACGAGCAGTACTTC.

This clone turned up a few times. The chain carries TRBV6-6 and TRBJ1-2; D is possibly TRBD1 (5 bases). The CDR3 length is 14 residues. The germline V gene encodes CDR1 MNHNY and CDR2 SVGAGI (reference sequence). Trimming left V 6 bases short and J 1 base short, with 12 bases between. The CDR3 protein is CASSHNQGNYGYTF. The CDR3 DNA follows: TGTGCCAGCAGCCACAATCAGGGTAACTATGGCTACACCTTC.

This clone has only a few counts. This chain connects TRBV7-8 to TRBJ2-1, with 8 bases that match TRBD2. J lost 1 base, V lost 9 bases, and 5 bases had no gene match. The CDR3 has 14 residues. The germline gives CDR1 SGHVS, CDR2 FQNEAQ. The CDR3 sequence is CASGLALSYNEQFF. The CDR3, as DNA: TGTGCCAGTGGACTAGCCCTTTCCTACAATGAGCAGTTCTTC. Filled out from reference TRBV7-8 and TRBJ2-1, the complete variable domain reads GAGVSQSPRYKVAKRGQDVALRCDPISGHVSLFWYQQALGQGPEFLTYFQNEAQLDKSGLPSDRFFAERPEGSVSTLKIQRTQQEDSAVYLCASGLALSYNEQFFGPGTRLTVL.

The CDR3 sequence: CASSQDKGGKGGYTF. The DNA for the CDR3 is TGCGCCAGCAGCCAAGACAAAGGGGGCAAAGGGGGCTACACCTTC. This rearrangement joins TRBV4-1 to TRBJ1-2; 7 nucleotides agree with TRBD1. The CDR3 extends over 15 amino acids. Germline-derived CDR1 and CDR2 are MGHRA and YSYEKL. The trim removed 0 bases at V and 8 bases at J, leaving 9 bases unmatched.

J is TRBJ2-5 and V is TRBV29-1; TRBD1 agrees at 7 bases. The CDR3 totals 13 residues. Trimming removed 5 bases from V and 5 bases from J; junction bases left unmatched: 8. Germline V lookup: CDR1 SQVTM, CDR2 ANQGSEA. Here the CDR3 DNA reads TGCAGCGTTCCGGGACAGTTTGGGGAGACCCAGTACTTC. Encoded protein: CSVPGQFGETQYF.

This clone has a single count. The chain uses TRBV19 and TRBJ1-4; 10 positions agree with TRBD1. J lost 6 bases, V lost 3 bases, and 1 base had no gene match. In germline, CDR1 is LNHDA, CDR2 SQIVND (reference sequence). This CDR3 is 14 amino acids long. CDR3 sequence: CASSIGTGDEKLFF. As DNA, the CDR3 is TGTGCCAGTAGTATCGGGACAGGGGATGAAAAACTGTTTTTT.

V is TRBV11-2 and J is TRBJ2-6, with TRBD2 as a possible D gene (5 bases). Trimming cost V 4 bases and J 4 bases, with 14 bases left between them. Germline V CDR1 and CDR2: SGHAT, FQNNGV. The CDR3 sequence is 16 residues long. The chain's CDR3 is CASSSGSPVGANVLTF. DNA of the CDR3: TGTGCCAGCAGCTCGGGAAGTCCCGTAGGGGCCAACGTCCTGACTTTC.

The chain has TRBV7-9 and TRBJ1-6, with 7 bases that match TRBD1. V was pared by 1 base and J by 6 bases, with 3 bases of the junction left unmatched. Germline CDR1 reads SEHNR; CDR2 reads FQNEAQ (reference sequence). This CDR3 spans 15 amino acids. The chain's CDR3 is CASSLEGQSNSPLHF. The CDR3 nucleotides read TGTGCCAGCAGCTTAGAGGGACAGAGTAATTCACCCCTCCACTTT.

The V gene is TRBV9, the J gene TRBJ2-1; 7 nucleotides line up with TRBD1. The CDR3 runs 13 residues. Germline values: CDR1 SGDLS, CDR2 YYNGEE. The junction had 5 bases not matched to a gene; V was cut back by 3 bases and J by 8 bases. The CDR3 DNA is TGTGCCAGCAGCGGACAGGGTCGGTATGAGCAGTTCTTC. Amino acid sequence: CASSGQGRYEQFF.

This chain links TRBV7-9 with TRBJ1-4, with 7 bases identical to TRBD1. The CDR3 totals 13 residues. The ends lost 5 bases at V and 6 bases at J; junction bases unmatched: 3. Germline CDR1 reads SEHNR; CDR2 reads FQNEAQ (reference sequence). The CDR3 sequence is CASSPGQDEKLFF. The CDR3 nucleotides are TGTGCCAGCAGCCCCGGACAGGATGAAAAACTGTTTTTT.

The chain carries TRBV21-1 and TRBJ2-7; TRBD1, the table's D call, was not compared with the DNA. TRBV21-1 constitutes a pseudogene. The CDR3 contains 14 residues. CDR3 nucleotides: TGTGCCAGCAGCAACGACAGGGTCGTCGTCGAGCAGTACTTC. Protein sequence: CASSNDRVVVEQYF.

This clone occurred once. Here the CDR3 reads CASSSLPGVAYEQYF. CDR3 DNA sequence: TGCGCCAGCAGCTCTCTACCGGGAGTAGCCTACGAGCAGTACTTC. The J gene is TRBJ2-7, the V gene TRBV5-1; D is perhaps TRBD2 (6 bases). V was shortened by 3 bases and J by 2 bases, with 15 bases between the two germline ends. CDR3 length: 15 amino acids. Germline V gene data show CDR1 as SGHRS and CDR2 as YFSETQ.